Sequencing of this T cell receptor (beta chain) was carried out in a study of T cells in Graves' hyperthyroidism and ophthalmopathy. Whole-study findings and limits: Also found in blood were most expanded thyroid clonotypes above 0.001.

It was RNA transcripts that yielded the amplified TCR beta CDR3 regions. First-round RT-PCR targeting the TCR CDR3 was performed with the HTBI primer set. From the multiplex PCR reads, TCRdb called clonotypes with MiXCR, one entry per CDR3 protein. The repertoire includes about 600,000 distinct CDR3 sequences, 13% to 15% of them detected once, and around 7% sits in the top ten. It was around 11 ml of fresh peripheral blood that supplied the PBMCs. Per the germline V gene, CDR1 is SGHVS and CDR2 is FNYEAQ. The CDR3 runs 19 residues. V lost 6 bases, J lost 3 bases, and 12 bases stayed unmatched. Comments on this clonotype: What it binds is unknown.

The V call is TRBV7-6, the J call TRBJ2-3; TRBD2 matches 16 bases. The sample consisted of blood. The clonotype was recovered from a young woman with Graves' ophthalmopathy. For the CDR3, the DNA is TGTGCCAGCAGTTCCGGGACTAGCGGGAGGGCCAGGGGTACAGATACGCAGTATTTT. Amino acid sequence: CASSSGTSGRARGTDTQYF.